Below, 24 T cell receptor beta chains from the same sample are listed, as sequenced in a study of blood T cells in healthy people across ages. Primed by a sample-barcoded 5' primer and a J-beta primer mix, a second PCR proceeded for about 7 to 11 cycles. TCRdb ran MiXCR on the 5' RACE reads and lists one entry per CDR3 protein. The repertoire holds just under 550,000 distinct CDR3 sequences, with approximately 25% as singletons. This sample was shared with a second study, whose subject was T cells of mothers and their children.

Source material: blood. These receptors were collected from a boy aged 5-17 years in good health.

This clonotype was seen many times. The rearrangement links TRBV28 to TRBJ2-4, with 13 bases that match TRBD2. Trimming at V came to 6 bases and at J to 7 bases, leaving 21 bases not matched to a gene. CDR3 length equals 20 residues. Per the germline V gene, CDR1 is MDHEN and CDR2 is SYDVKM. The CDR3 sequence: CASRRGTSGKKGFLRNIQYF. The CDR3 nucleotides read TGTGCCAGCAGACGGGGGACTAGCGGGAAGAAGGGCTTCCTCAGGAACATTCAGTACTTC. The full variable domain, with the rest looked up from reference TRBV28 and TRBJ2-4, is DVKVTQSSRYLVKRTGEKVFLECVQDMDHENMFWYRQDPGLGLRLIYFSYDVKMKEKGDIPEGYSVSREKKERFSLILESASTNQTSMYLCASRRGTSGKKGFLRNIQYFGAGTRLSVL.

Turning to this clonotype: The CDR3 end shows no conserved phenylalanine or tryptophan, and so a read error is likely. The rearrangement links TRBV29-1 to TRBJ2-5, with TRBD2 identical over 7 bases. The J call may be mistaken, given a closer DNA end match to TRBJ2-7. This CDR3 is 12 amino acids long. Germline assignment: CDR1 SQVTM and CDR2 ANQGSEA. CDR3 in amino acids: CSALADSYEQYL. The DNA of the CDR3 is TGCAGCGCCCTAGCGGACTCCTACGAGCAGTACCTC.

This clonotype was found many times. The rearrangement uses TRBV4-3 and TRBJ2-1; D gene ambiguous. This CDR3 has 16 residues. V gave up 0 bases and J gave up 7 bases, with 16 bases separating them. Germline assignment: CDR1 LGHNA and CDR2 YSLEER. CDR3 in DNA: TGCGCCAGCAGCCAAGATGGGCAATCAAGCGTGAATGAGCAGTTCTTC. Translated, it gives CASSQDGQSSVNEQFF.

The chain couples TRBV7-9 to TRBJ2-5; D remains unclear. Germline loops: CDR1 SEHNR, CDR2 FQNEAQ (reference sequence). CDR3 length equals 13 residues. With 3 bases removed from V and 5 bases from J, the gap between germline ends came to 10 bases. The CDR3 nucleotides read TGTGCCAGCAGCTTCATAGCTCAGGAGACCCAGTACTTC. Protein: CASSFIAQETQYF.

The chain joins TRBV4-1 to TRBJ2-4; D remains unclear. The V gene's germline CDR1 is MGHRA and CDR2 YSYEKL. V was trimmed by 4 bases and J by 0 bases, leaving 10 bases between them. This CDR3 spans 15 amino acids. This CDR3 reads CASSLLHLAKNIQYF. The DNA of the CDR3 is TGCGCCAGCAGCCTTCTACACCTAGCCAAAAACATTCAGTACTTC.

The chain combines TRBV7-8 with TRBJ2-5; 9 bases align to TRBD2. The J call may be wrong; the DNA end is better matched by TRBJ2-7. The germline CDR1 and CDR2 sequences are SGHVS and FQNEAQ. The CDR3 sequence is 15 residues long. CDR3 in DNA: TGTGCCAGCAGCTTACTGCGGGGGGGCTCATACGAGCAGTACTTC. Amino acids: CASSLLRGGSYEQYF.

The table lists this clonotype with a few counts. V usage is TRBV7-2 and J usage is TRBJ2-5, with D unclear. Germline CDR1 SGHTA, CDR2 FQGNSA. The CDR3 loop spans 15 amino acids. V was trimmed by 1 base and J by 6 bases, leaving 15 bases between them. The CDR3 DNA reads TGTGCCAGCAGCTTAGAGGTCTTTTTGCTCCAGACCCAGTACTTC. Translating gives CASSLEVFLLQTQYF.

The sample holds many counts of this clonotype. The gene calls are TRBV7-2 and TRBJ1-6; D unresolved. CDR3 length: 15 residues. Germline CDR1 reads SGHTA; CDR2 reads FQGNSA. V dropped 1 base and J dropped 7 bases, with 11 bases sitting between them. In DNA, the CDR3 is TGTGCCAGCAGCTTAGTTAAGTCTGCCAATTCACCCCTCCACTTT. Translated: CASSLVKSANSPLHF.

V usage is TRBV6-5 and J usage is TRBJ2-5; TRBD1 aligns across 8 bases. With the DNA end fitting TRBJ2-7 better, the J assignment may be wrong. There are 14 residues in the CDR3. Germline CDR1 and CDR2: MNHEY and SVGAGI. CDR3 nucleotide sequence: TGTGCCAGCAGTTATCGGACAGGGCGATACGAGCAGTACTTC. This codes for CASSYRTGRYEQYF.

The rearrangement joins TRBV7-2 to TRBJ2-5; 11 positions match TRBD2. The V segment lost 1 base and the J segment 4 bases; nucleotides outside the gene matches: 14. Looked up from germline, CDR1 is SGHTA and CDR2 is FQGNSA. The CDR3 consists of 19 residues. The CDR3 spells CASSLVVSISGRARETQYF. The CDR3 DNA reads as TGTGCCAGCAGCTTAGTAGTGTCGATTAGCGGGAGGGCCCGAGAGACCCAGTACTTC.

The CDR3 bases are TGTGCCAGCAACTTCCAGGCTAGCGGTAGCTACAATGAGCAGTTCTTC. Translating gives CASNFQASGSYNEQFF. The chain uses TRBV7-2 and TRBJ2-5, with 7 positions matching TRBD2. The DNA end favors TRBJ2-1, so the J call may be wrong. Germline V CDR1 and CDR2: SGHTA, FQGNSA. The CDR3 covers 16 residues.

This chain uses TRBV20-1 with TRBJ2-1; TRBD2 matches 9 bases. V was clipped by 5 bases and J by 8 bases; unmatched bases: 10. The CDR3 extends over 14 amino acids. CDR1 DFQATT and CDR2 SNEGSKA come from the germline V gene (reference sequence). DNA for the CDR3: TGCAGTGCTCTAATAGCGGGAGTTTTCTATGAGCAGTTCTTC. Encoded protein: CSALIAGVFYEQFF.

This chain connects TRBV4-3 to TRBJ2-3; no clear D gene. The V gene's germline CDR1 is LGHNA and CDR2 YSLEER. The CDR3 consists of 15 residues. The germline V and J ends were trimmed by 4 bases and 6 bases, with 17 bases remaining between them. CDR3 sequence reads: CASSLSSSSWDTQYF. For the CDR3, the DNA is TGCGCCAGCAGCCTCTCCTCTTCGTCCTGGGATACGCAGTATTTT.

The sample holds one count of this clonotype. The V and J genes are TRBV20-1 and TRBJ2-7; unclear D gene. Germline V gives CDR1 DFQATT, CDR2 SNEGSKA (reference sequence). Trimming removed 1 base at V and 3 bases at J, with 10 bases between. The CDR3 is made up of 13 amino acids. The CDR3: CSARGARDYEQYF. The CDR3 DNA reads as TGCAGTGCTAGAGGGGCTAGAGACTACGAGCAGTACTTC.

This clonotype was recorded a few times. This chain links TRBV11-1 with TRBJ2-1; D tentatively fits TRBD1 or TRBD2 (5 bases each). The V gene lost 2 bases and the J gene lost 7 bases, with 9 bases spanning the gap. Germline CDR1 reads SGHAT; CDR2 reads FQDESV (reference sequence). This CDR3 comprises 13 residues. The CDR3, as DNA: TGTGCCAGCAGCTTATTTGGGGGTAATGAGCAGTTCTTC. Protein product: CASSLFGGNEQFF.

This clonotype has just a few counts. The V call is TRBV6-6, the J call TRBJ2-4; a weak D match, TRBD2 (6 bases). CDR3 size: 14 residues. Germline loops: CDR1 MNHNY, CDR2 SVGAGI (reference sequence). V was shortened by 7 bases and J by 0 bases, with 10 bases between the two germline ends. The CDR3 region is CASMMGGAKNIQYF. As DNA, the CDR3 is TGTGCCAGCATGATGGGGGGAGCCAAAAACATTCAGTACTTC.

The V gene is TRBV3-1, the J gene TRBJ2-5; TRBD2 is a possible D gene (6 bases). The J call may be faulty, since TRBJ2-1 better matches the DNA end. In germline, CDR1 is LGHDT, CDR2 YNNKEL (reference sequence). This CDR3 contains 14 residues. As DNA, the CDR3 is TGTGCCAGCAGCCACCGGGAGTTAAACAATGAGCAGTTCTTC. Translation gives CASSHRELNNEQFF.

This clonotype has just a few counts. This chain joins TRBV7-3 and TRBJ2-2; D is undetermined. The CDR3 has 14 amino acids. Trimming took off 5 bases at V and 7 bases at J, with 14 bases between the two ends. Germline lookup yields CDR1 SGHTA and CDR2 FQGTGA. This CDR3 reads CASSPAVRNGELFF. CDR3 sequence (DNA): TGTGCCAGCAGCCCTGCAGTCCGGAACGGGGAGCTGTTTTTT.

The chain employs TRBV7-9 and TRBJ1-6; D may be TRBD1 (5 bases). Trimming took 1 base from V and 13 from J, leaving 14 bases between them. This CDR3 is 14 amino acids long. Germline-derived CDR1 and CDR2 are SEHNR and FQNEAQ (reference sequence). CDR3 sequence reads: CASSLGAGTGPLHF. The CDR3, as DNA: TGTGCCAGCAGCTTAGGGGCAGGGACGGGGCCCCTCCACTTT.

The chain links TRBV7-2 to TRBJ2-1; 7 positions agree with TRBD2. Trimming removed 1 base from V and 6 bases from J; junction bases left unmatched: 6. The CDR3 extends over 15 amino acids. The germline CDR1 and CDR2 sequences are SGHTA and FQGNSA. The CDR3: CASSLGTGGSNEQFF. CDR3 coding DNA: TGTGCCAGCAGCTTAGGTACGGGGGGTTCCAATGAGCAGTTCTTC.

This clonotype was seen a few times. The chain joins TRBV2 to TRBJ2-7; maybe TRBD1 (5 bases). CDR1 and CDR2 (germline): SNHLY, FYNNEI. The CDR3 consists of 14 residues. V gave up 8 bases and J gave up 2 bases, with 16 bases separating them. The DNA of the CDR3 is TGTGCCAGCGGGTGGGATGAAGGGGCCTACGAGCAGTACTTC. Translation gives CASGWDEGAYEQYF.

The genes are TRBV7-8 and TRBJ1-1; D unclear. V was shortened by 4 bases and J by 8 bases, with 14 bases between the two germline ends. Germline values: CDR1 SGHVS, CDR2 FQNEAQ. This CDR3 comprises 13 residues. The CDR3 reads CASSSTQGREAFF. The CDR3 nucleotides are TGTGCCAGCAGCTCAACACAAGGGCGCGAAGCTTTCTTT.

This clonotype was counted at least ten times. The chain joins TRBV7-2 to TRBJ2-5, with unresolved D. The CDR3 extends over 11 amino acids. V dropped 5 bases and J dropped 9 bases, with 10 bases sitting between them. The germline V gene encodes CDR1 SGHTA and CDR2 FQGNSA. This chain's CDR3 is CASSPSGAQYF. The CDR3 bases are TGTGCCAGCAGCCCGTCTGGGGCCCAGTACTTC.

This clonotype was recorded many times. DNA of the CDR3: TGTGCCAGCAGCGTGGGGACACGATCCTACGAGCAGTACTTC. Its protein product is CASSVGTRSYEQYF. V is TRBV9 and J is TRBJ2-7; perhaps TRBD1 as D (6 bases). Per the germline V gene, CDR1 is SGDLS and CDR2 is YYNGEE. The length of the CDR3 is 14 residues. The ends were cut back, 2 bases at V and 1 base at J, with 10 bases in the middle.